This T cell receptor beta chain stems from a study of T cells expressing NK-cell markers. Overall study context: Underlying the TCR beta repertoires were sorted CD3+CD56+NKG2C+, CD3+CD56+NKG2C- and CD3+CD56-NKG2C+ T cells.

A 5'RACE template switching approach incorporating UMIs was used to make TCR beta cDNA. TCRdb re-called the 5' RACE reads; one entry per CDR3 protein, DNA not given. This table lists roughly 170,000 distinct CDR3 sequences. Study outcomes and limitations: Dominant NKG2C+ clonotype frequencies of about 1.0-7.5% of CD8+ T cells were measured in about 6 donors. The study found these clonotypes also leading the CD3+CD56-NKG2C+ fraction in four donors.

Notes on this clonotype: No antigen is known for it.

This CDR3 comprises 18 residues. CDR1 SNHLY and CDR2 FYNNEI come from the germline V gene. V and J are TRBV2 and TRBJ1-1; TCRdb selects TRBD1, and the lack of DNA leaves this call unchecked. This TCR derives from a woman aged 18 to 75 in good health. Sequences were obtained from blood T cells: a sorted CD56 or NKG2C T cell subset, CD4+ or CD8+ T cells, or bulk PBMC T cells (not recorded which). CDR3 loop: CASSGLPGQGERNTEAFF. The full variable domain, with the rest looked up from reference TRBV2 and TRBJ1-1, is EPEVTQTPSHQVTQMGQEVILRCVPISNHLYFYWYRQILGQKVEFLVSFYNNEISEKSEIFDDQFSVERPDGSNFTLKIRSTKLEDSAMYFCASSGLPGQGERNTEAFFGQGTRLTVV.